This T cell receptor beta chain was recorded in a study of long-term antiretroviral therapy in people with HIV. General observations from the study: Dominance of pre-ART expanded clones persisted, fluctuating and often declining after ART.

The ends were cut back, 1 base at V and 2 bases at J, with 24 bases in the middle. Germline lookup yields CDR1 SGHVS and CDR2 FQNEAQ. The length of the CDR3 is 19 residues. With regard to this clone: Its specificity is not known.

Samples were assayed with immunoSEQ v3.0 at survey level. Generated by immunoSEQ multiplex PCR, the TCRdb table keeps only in-frame clones and is missing some. The sample lists about 6,000 clones; just under 80% were seen once. Sequences were derived from unsorted PBMCs, sampled 1.8 years before starting antiretroviral therapy. The clonotype originates from a man between 35 and 55 years old with HIV. The rearrangement uses TRBV7-8 and TRBJ2-7; D is possibly TRBD1 (6 bases). This chain's CDR3 is CASSLGGHKGQWRTYEQYF. CDR3 nucleotides: TGTGCCAGCAGCTTAGGAGGCCACAAGGGACAATGGAGGACCTACGAGCAGTACTTC. Full variable domain (outside the CDR3, taken from reference TRBV7-8 and TRBJ2-7): GAGVSQSPRYKVAKRGQDVALRCDPISGHVSLFWYQQALGQGPEFLTYFQNEAQLDKSGLPSDRFFAERPEGSVSTLKIQRTQQEDSAVYLCASSLGGHKGQWRTYEQYFGPGTRLTVT.